The present T cell receptor beta chain was sequenced within a study of blood T cells in healthy people across ages. Whole-study findings and limits: Age showed a roughly linear inverse relationship with TCR beta diversity per million T cells.

The V and J ends lost 5 bases and 1 base respectively, with 13 bases between them. This CDR3 is 14 amino acids long. CDR1 is SQVTM, CDR2 ANQGSEA, per germline. This clonotype appeared a few times. Its target is not known. Primers used in a second PCR of roughly 6 to 12 cycles were a sample-barcoded 5' primer and a J-beta primer mix. TCRdb called the 5' RACE reads again in MiXCR, with one record for every CDR3 protein. The sample comprises some 1,000,000 distinct CDR3 sequences, less than 25% of which are singletons, and less than 0.85% rests with the top ten. The data were also submitted as part of a second study, on T cells of mothers and their children. That source notes: All extracted RNA went into cDNA synthesis, approximately 1.5 ug per 15 ul.

The chain couples TRBV29-1 to TRBJ2-3; no reliable D call. Sequenced: blood. The TCR originated in a girl aged 2-9 years in good health. CDR3 sequence (DNA): TGCAGCGTTTTCCCTAATCCCCGCACAGATACGCAGTATTTT. Translation: CSVFPNPRTDTQYF.